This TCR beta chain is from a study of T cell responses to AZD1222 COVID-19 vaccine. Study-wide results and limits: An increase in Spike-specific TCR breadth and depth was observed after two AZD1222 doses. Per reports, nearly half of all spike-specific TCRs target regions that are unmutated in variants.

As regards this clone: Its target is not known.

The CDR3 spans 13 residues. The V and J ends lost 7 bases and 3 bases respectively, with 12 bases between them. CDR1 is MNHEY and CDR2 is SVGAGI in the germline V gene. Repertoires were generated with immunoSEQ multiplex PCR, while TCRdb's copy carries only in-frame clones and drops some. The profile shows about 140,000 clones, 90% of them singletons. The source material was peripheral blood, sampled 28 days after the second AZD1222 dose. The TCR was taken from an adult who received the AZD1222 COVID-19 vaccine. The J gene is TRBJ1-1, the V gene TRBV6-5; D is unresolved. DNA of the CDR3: TGTGCCAGCACCGATCACTACGACACTGAAGCTTTCTTT. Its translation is CASTDHYDTEAFF.